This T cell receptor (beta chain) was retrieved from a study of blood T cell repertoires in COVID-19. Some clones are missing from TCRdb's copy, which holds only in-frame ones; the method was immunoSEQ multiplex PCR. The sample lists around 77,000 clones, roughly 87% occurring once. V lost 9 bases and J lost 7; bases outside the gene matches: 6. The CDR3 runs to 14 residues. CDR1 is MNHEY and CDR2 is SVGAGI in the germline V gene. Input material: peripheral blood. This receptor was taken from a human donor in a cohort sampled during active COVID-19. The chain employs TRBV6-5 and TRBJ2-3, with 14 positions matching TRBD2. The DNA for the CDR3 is TGTGCCAGTGAGACTAGCGGGGGGGCATATACGCAGTATTTT. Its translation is CASETSGGAYTQYF.